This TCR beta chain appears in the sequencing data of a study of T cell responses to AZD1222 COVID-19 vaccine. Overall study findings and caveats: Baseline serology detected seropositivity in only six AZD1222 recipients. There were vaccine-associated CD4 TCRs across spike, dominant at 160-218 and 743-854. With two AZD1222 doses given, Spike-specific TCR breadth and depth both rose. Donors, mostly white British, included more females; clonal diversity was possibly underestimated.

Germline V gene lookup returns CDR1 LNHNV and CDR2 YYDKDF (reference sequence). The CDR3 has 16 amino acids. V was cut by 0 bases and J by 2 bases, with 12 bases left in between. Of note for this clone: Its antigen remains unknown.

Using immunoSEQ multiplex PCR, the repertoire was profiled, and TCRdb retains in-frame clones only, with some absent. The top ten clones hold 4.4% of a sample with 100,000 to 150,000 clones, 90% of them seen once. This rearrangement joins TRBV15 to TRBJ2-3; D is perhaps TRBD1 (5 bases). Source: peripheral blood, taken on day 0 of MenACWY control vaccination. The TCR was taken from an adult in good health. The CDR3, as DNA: TGTGCCACCAGCAGAGATAAGGGCAGGGTCACAGATACGCAGTATTTT. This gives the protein CATSRDKGRVTDTQYF. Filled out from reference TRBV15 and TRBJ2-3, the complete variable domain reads DAMVIQNPRYQVTQFGKPVTLSCSQTLNHNVMYWYQQKSSQAPKLLFHYYDKDFNNEADTPDNFQSRRPNTSFCFLDIRSPGLGDTAMYLCATSRDKGRVTDTQYFGPGTRLTVL.